This TCR beta chain was sequenced for a study of cytomegalovirus exposure and HLA in healthy donors. Study-wide findings and caveats: In a later analysis, productive TCRs from donors in an Asian-associated ancestry cluster reportedly carried fewer N-insertions than the cohort mean. Later analysis associated a missense DCLRE1C variant with TCR beta V- and J-gene trimming. Links to common viral pathogens appeared, in a later analysis, for several of the most significant clusters.

Concerning this clone itself: Its antigen is currently unknown.

Trimming took 3 bases from V and 1 from J, leaving 10 bases between them. This CDR3 has 15 residues. The V gene's germline CDR1 is MGHRA and CDR2 YSYEKL. This PCR relied on a set of 60 Vbeta primers and 13 Jbeta primers. Data came from immunoSEQ multiplex PCR; TCRdb stores just in-frame clones and leaves some out. Among about 80,000 clones, about 80% were seen once, and the ten largest hold 7.2%. The receptor comes from a middle-aged woman in good health and CMV-seronegative. Material: PBMCs. The rearrangement links TRBV4-1 to TRBJ2-1; D perhaps matches TRBD2 (5 bases). The CDR3 region is CASSQWESSYNEQFF. CDR3 DNA sequence: TGCGCCAGCAGCCAGTGGGAGAGTTCCTACAATGAGCAGTTCTTC.